Shown below are 9 T cell receptor beta chains from a single sample sequenced in a study of T cells after posttransplantation cyclophosphamide. Sequencing was performed with immunoSEQ multiplex PCR; in TCRdb, only in-frame clones are kept and a portion is missing. The sample consists of 25,000 to 40,000 clones, over 75% of them appearing once. The naive gate required viable CD3+CD4+ or CD3+CD8+ cells with CCR7+CD45RA+CD45RO-CD95-CD27+CD28+ phenotype. The material sequenced was naive CD4+ T cells sorted from blood. The receptors stem from a man aged 30 to 39 in good health and a related stem cell transplant donor.

V and J are TRBV10-1 and TRBJ1-1; 7 bases are shared with TRBD1. Germline V CDR1 and CDR2: WNHNN, SYGVQD (reference sequence). The CDR3 is 14 residues long. The V gene end was trimmed by 3 bases and the J gene end by 2 bases; junction bases not matched to a gene: 3. In DNA, the CDR3 is TGCGCCAGCAGTGATAGGGGGCAAAACACTGAAGCTTTCTTT. This encodes CASSDRGQNTEAFF.

This chain connects TRBV6-5 to TRBJ2-7, with 7 bases fitting TRBD2. Unmatched junction bases numbered 2, after V lost 0 bases and J lost 0 bases. Germline V gene sequence: CDR1 MNHEY, CDR2 SVGAGI. The CDR3 sequence is 15 residues long. CDR3 amino acids: CASSYSAGVSYEQYF. In DNA, the CDR3 is TGTGCCAGCAGTTACTCTGCGGGGGTCTCCTACGAGCAGTACTTC.

J is TRBJ1-1 and V is TRBV5-1, with no clear D. This CDR3 is 13 amino acids long. Germline V gene sequence: CDR1 SGHRS, CDR2 YFSETQ. V lost 0 bases, J lost 5 bases, and 8 bases lay in between. In DNA form, the CDR3 reads TGCGCCAGCAGCTTGGTACCGGGGACTGAAGCTTTCTTT. It specifies CASSLVPGTEAFF.

This chain links TRBV29-1 with TRBJ1-1; D is possibly TRBD1 (5 bases). V was pared by 7 bases and J by 10 bases, with 16 bases between. The CDR3 spans 11 residues. Germline loops: CDR1 SQVTM, CDR2 ANQGSEA. The CDR3 protein is CSGAQGSGAFF. For the CDR3, the DNA is TGCAGCGGTGCCCAGGGTAGTGGAGCTTTCTTT. Full variable domain (rest looked up from reference TRBV29-1 and TRBJ1-1): SAVISQKPSRDICQRGTSLTIQCQVDSQVTMMFWYRQQPGQSLTLIATANQGSEATYESGFVIDKFPISRPNLTFSTLTVSNMSPEDSSIYLCSGAQGSGAFFGQGTRLTVV.

The CDR3 DNA reads as TGTGCCAGCAGTGACAGGGGACCGGAGGAGACCCAGTACTTC. It translates to CASSDRGPEETQYF. The chain carries TRBV27 and TRBJ2-5; the match to TRBD1 covers 8 bases. The length of the CDR3 is 14 residues. V shed 5 bases, J shed 5 bases, and the junction held 7 bases outside the gene matches. CDR1 and CDR2 from the germline V gene are MNHEY and SMNVEV (reference sequence).

This clone was detected only once. J is TRBJ2-2 and V is TRBV7-8, with 10 positions matching TRBD1. This CDR3 has 15 amino acids. V lost 6 bases, J lost 4 bases, and 5 bases stayed unmatched. CDR1 and CDR2 from the germline V gene are SGHVS and FQNEAQ. CDR3 region: CASRLGDRGTGELFF. The CDR3 bases are TGTGCCAGCAGACTAGGGGACAGGGGCACCGGGGAGCTGTTTTTT.

The chain links TRBV5-1 to TRBJ2-1; TRBD1 might be the D (5 bases). Looked up from germline, CDR1 is SGHRS and CDR2 is YFSETQ. The CDR3 loop spans 15 amino acids. V lost 0 bases and J 6 bases, leaving 13 bases between the germline ends. In DNA form, the CDR3 reads TGCGCCAGCAGCTTGGACAGGCGCCGGATCAATGAGCAGTTCTTC. Protein sequence: CASSLDRRRINEQFF.

The chain has TRBV27 and TRBJ2-2, with 13 bases identical to TRBD2. The CDR3 contains 18 residues. Germline V lookup: CDR1 MNHEY, CDR2 SMNVEV (reference sequence). V lost 6 bases and J lost 4; bases outside the gene matches: 11. CDR3 coding DNA: TGTGCCAGCAGCCGACTAGCGGGGGGCCCACGGGGCACCGGGGAGCTGTTTTTT. Amino acid sequence: CASSRLAGGPRGTGELFF.

The chain couples TRBV4-1 to TRBJ1-6; D may be TRBD1 (6 bases). V shed 3 bases and J shed 7 bases, with 13 bases lying between them. The CDR3 length is 15 residues. Per the germline V gene, CDR1 is MGHRA and CDR2 is YSYEKL. CDR3 sequence (DNA): TGCGCCAGCAGCCAGAACAGGGTTGCCAATTCACCCCTCCACTTT. Translating gives CASSQNRVANSPLHF.